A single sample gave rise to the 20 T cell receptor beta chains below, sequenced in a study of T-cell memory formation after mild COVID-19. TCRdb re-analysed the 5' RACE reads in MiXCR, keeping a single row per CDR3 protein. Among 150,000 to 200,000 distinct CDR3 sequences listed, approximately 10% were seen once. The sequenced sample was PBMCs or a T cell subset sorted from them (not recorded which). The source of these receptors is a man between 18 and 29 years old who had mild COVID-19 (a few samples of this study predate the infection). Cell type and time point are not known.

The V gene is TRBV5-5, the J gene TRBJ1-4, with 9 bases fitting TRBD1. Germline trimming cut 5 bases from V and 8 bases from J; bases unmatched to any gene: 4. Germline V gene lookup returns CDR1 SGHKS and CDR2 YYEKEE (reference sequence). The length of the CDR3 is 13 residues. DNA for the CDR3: TGTGCCAGCAGGCCCGGGACAGGGGAAAAACTGTTTTTT. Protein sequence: CASRPGTGEKLFF.

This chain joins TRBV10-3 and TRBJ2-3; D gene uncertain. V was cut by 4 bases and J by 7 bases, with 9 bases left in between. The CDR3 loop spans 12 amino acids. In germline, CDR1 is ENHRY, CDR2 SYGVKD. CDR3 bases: TGTGCCATCAGTGTCGCCGCGAATACGCAGTATTTT. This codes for CAISVAANTQYF.

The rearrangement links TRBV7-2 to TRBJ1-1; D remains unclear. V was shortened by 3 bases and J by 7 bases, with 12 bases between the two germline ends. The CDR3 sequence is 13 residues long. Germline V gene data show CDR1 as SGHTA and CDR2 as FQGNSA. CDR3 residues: CASSFIGSYEAFF. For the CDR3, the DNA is TGTGCCAGCAGCTTTATCGGGTCTTATGAAGCTTTCTTT. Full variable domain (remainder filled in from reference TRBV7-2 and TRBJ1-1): GAGVSQSPSNKVTEKGKDVELRCDPISGHTALYWYRQSLGQGLEFLIYFQGNSAPDKSGLPSDRFSAERTGGSVSTLTIQRTQQEDSAVYLCASSFIGSYEAFFGQGTRLTVV.

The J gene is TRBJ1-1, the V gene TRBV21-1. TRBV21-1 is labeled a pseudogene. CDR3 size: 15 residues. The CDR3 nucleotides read TGTGCCAGCAGCAAAGGGACGGTCATGAACACTGAAGCTTTCTTT. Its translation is CASSKGTVMNTEAFF.

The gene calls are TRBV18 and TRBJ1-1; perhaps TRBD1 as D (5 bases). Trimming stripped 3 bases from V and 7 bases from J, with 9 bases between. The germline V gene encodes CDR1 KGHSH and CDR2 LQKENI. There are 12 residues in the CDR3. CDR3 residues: CASSPMTVEAFF. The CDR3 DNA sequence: TGTGCCAGCTCACCCATGACAGTTGAAGCTTTCTTT.

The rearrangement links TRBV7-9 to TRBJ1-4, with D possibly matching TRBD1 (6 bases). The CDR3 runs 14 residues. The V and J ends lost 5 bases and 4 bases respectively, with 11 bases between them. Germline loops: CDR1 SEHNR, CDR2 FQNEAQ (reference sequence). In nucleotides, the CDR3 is TGTGCCAGCAGCAAAGGGGGGATTAATGAAAAACTGTTTTTT. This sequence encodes CASSKGGINEKLFF.

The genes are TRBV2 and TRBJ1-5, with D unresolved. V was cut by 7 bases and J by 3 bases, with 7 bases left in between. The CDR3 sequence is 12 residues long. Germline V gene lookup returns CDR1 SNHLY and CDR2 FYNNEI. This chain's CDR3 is CASKADNQPQHF. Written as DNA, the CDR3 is TGTGCCAGCAAGGCAGACAATCAGCCCCAGCATTTT.

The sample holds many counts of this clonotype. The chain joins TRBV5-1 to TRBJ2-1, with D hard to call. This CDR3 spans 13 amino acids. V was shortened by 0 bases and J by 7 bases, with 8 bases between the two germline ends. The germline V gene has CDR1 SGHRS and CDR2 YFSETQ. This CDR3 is CASSLGWQNEQFF. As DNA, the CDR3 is TGCGCCAGCAGCTTGGGGTGGCAGAATGAGCAGTTCTTC.

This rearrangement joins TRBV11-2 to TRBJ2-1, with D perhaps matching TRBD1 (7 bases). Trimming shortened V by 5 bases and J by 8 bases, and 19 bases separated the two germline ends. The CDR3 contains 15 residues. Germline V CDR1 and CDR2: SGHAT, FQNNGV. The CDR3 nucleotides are TGTGCCAGCAGCCCGGGGTGGGCAGGGGGGCATGAGCAGTTCTTC. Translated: CASSPGWAGGHEQFF.

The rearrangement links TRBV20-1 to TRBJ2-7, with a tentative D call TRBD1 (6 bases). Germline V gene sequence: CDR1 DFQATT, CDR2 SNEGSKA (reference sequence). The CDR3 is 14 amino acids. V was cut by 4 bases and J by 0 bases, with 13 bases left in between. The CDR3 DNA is TGCAGTGCTATAGACAGGAAGGGCTCCTACGAGCAGTACGTC. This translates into CSAIDRKGSYEQYV.

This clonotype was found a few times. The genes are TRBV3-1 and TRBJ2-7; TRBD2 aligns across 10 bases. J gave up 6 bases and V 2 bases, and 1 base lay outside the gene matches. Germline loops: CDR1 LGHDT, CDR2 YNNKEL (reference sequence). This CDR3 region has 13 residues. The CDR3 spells CASSQLAGAEQYV. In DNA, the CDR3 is TGTGCCAGCAGCCAACTAGCGGGGGCCGAGCAGTACGTC.

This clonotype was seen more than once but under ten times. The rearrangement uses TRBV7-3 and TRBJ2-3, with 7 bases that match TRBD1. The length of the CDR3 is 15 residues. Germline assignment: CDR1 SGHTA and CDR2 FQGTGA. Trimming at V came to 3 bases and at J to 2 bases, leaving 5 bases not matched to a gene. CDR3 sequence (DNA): TGTGCCAGCAGCTTCACAGGGGCAGTCACAGATACGCAGTATTTT. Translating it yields CASSFTGAVTDTQYF.

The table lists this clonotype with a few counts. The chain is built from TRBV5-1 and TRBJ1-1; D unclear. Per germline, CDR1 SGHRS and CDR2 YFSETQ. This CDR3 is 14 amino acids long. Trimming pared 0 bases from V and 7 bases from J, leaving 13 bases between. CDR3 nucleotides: TGCGCCAGCAGCTTGGCGGGAGCCGGAGATGAAGCTTTCTTT. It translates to CASSLAGAGDEAFF.

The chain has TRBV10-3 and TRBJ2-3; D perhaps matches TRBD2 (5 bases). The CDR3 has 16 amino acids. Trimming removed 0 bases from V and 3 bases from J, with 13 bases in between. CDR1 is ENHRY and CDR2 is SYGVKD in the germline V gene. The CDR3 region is CAISESIRTVTDTQYF. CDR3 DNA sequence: TGTGCCATCAGTGAGTCGATCCGGACTGTTACAGATACGCAGTATTTT.

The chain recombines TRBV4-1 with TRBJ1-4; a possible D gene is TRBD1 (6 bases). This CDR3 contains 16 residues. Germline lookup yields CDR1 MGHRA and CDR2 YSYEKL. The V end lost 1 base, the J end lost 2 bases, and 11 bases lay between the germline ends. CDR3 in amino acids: CASSQVGGGTNEKLFF. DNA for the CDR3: TGCGCCAGCAGCCAAGTAGGGGGAGGTACTAATGAAAAACTGTTTTTT.

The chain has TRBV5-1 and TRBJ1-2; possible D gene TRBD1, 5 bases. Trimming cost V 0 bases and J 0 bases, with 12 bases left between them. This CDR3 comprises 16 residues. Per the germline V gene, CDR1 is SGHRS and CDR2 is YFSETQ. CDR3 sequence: CASSLAGGIPNYGYTF. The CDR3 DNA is TGCGCCAGCAGCTTGGCCGGGGGTATACCTAACTATGGCTACACCTTC.

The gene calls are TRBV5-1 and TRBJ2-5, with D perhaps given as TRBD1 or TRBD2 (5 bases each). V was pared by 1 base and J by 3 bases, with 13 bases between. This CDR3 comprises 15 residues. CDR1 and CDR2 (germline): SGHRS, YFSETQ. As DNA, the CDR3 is TGCGCCAGCAGCTTGTTACGGCGAGGGGAAGAGACCCAGTACTTC. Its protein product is CASSLLRRGEETQYF.

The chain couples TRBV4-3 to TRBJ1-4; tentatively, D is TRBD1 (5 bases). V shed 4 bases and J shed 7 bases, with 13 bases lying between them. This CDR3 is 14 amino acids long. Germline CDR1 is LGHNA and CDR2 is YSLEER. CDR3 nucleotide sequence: TGCGCCAGCAGCCCAACCCGGGACGTTGAAAAACTGTTTTTT. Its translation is CASSPTRDVEKLFF.

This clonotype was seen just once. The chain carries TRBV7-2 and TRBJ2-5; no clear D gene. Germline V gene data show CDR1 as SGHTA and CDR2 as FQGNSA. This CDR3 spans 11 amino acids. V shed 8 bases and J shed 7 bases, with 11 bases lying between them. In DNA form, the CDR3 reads TGTGCCAGCCAAGGACGATGGACCCAGTACTTC. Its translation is CASQGRWTQYF. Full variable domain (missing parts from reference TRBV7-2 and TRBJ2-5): GAGVSQSPSNKVTEKGKDVELRCDPISGHTALYWYRQSLGQGLEFLIYFQGNSAPDKSGLPSDRFSAERTGGSVSTLTIQRTQQEDSAVYLCASQGRWTQYFGPGTRLLVL.

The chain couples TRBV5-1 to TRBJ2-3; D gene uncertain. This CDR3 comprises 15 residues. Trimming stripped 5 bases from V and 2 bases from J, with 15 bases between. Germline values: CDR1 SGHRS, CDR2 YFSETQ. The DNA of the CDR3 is TGCGCCAGCAGTCCCCAGACGGGCTACACAGATACGCAGTATTTT. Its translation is CASSPQTGYTDTQYF. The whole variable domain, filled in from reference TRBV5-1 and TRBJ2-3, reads KAGVTQTPRYLIKTRGQQVTLSCSPISGHRSVSWYQQTPGQGLQFLFEYFSETQRNKGNFPGRFSGRQFSNSRSEMNVSTLELGDSALYLCASSPQTGYTDTQYFGPGTRLTVL.